A single sample gave rise to the 20 T cell receptor beta chains below, sequenced in a study of blood T cell repertoires in COVID-19. The data were produced by immunoSEQ multiplex PCR, yet TCRdb's version contains in-frame clones alone and is incomplete. Of roughly 100,000 clones in the sample, approximately 84% were seen once. Sample: peripheral blood. The receptors come from a human donor in a cohort sampled during active COVID-19.

J is TRBJ2-2 and V is TRBV6-6, with D perhaps matching TRBD1 (6 bases). The CDR3 runs to 14 residues. Germline values: CDR1 MNHNY, CDR2 SVGAGI (reference sequence). The V and J ends lost 7 bases and 4 bases respectively, with 13 bases between them. The CDR3 is CASNSRGGTGELFF. Here the CDR3 DNA reads TGTGCCAGCAATAGCAGGGGTGGCACCGGGGAGCTGTTTTTT.

The chain employs TRBV9 and TRBJ2-5; 16 bases are shared with TRBD2. Trimming at V came to 4 bases and at J to 5 bases, leaving 8 bases not matched to a gene. The CDR3 is made up of 17 amino acids. Germline V gives CDR1 SGDLS, CDR2 YYNGEE. The CDR3 reads CASSPPGTSGGVETQYF. The CDR3, as DNA: TGTGCCAGCAGCCCTCCCGGGACTAGCGGGGGGGTGGAGACCCAGTACTTC.

This clone was seen only a few times. V and J are TRBV12-1 and TRBJ1-5; the listed D gene, TRBD1, was not tested against the DNA. TRBV12-1 is marked as a pseudogene. This CDR3 spans 15 amino acids. In nucleotides, the CDR3 is TGTGCCAGCAGCTTTTGCAGGTTTCAGGGGGTGCCCCAGCATTTT. This translates into CASSFCRFQGVPQHF.

This sequence joins TRBV3-1 (or the pseudogene TRBV3-2) and TRBJ1-6; perhaps TRBD1 as D (6 bases). This CDR3 region has 18 residues. Germline-derived CDR1 and CDR2 are LGHDT and YNNKEL (reference sequence). V was clipped by 6 bases and J by 0 bases, with 18 bases between them. CDR3 coding DNA: TGTGCCAGCAGATCCGGGACACCCGGTAGCTCCTATAATTCACCCCTCCACTTT. It yields the protein CASRSGTPGSSYNSPLHF.

The rearrangement links TRBV18 to TRBJ2-3; D might be TRBD1 (6 bases). Germline-derived CDR1 and CDR2 are KGHSH and LQKENI. V was trimmed by 1 base and J by 3 bases, leaving 11 bases between them. The CDR3 is 15 amino acids. The CDR3 spells CASSPLSGQTDTQYF. DNA for the CDR3: TGTGCCAGCTCACCACTTTCGGGACAAACAGATACGCAGTATTTT.

The V call is TRBV7-9, the J call TRBJ1-1; TRBD1 agrees at 8 bases. The CDR3 is 16 amino acids. Per germline, CDR1 SEHNR and CDR2 FQNEAQ (reference sequence). With 1 base clipped from V and 6 bases from J, the junction kept 10 bases outside the gene matches. CDR3 protein: CASSLVTGGNSAEAFF. CDR3 nucleotide sequence: TGTGCCAGCAGCTTAGTAACAGGGGGTAATTCGGCTGAAGCTTTCTTT.

The chain is built from TRBV3-1 (or the pseudogene TRBV3-2) and TRBJ2-1; the D gene is possibly TRBD2 (6 bases). Germline V gene sequence: CDR1 LGHDT, CDR2 YNNKEL (reference sequence). CDR3 length: 14 amino acids. V gave up 4 bases and J gave up 6 bases, with 13 bases separating them. The CDR3, as DNA: TGTGCCAGCAGCCCCCTTAGACTAGTCAATGAGCAGTTCTTC. It codes for CASSPLRLVNEQFF.

This clone was picked up one time. In nucleotides, the CDR3 is TGTGCCATCAGTGGGGACAGACATACGCAGTATTTT. Translated: CAISGDRHTQYF. The chain uses TRBV10-3 and TRBJ2-3; the match to TRBD1 covers 7 bases. This CDR3 has 12 residues. The germline V gene has CDR1 ENHRY and CDR2 SYGVKD. V lost 4 bases, J lost 7 bases, and 2 bases stayed unmatched.

This chain connects TRBV5-6 to TRBJ1-1, with TRBD1 matching 8 bases. Germline assignment: CDR1 SGHDT and CDR2 YYEEEE. This CDR3 comprises 15 residues. The trim removed 3 bases at V and 5 bases at J, leaving 9 bases unmatched. The CDR3 here is CASSSSRGRGTEAFF. Written as DNA, the CDR3 is TGTGCCAGCAGCTCCAGCAGGGGGCGGGGGACTGAAGCTTTCTTT.

This clone occurred a few times. The chain couples TRBV9 to TRBJ2-4; maybe TRBD1 (5 bases). Trimming took off 0 bases at V and 8 bases at J, with 9 bases between the two ends. The CDR3 consists of 13 residues. CDR1 is SGDLS and CDR2 is YYNGEE in the germline V gene. The CDR3 nucleotides are TGTGCCAGCAGCGTAGGAAGGGGTGACATTCAGTACTTC. Its protein product is CASSVGRGDIQYF.

The chain uses TRBV5-1 and TRBJ2-1; 7 positions agree with TRBD1. Germline CDR1 reads SGHRS; CDR2 reads YFSETQ. The length of the CDR3 is 16 residues. Trimming removed 0 bases from V and 4 bases from J; junction bases left unmatched: 7. The CDR3 nucleotides read TGCGCCAGCAGCTTGGCTGGGACAGCGACATACAATGAGCAGTTCTTC. Translated: CASSLAGTATYNEQFF.

The count of this clone is one. The V call is TRBV27, the J call TRBJ1-1; TRBD1 is a possible D gene (6 bases). Trimming removed 3 bases at V and 4 bases at J, with 12 bases between. Germline CDR1 and CDR2: MNHEY and SMNVEV (reference sequence). This CDR3 contains 14 residues. CDR3 sequence reads: CASSLSGAVTEAFF. The CDR3 DNA is TGTGCCAGCAGTTTGTCAGGGGCAGTCACTGAAGCTTTCTTT.

The chain recombines TRBV4-3 with TRBJ1-4; D unclear. Germline CDR1 is LGHNA and CDR2 is YSLEER. The CDR3 has 15 residues. Deletions cut 1 base from V and 4 bases from J, with 10 bases between. CDR3 in DNA: TGCGCCAGCAGCCAAGCCCCGAGGGTTAATGAAAAACTGTTTTTT. It yields the protein CASSQAPRVNEKLFF.

The chain joins TRBV6-6 to TRBJ1-3, with 7 bases matching TRBD1. Germline V gene sequence: CDR1 MNHNY, CDR2 SVGAGI (reference sequence). The CDR3 runs 13 residues. J gave up 7 bases and V 6 bases, and 6 bases lay outside the gene matches. The CDR3: CASSSGQRNTIYF. The CDR3, as DNA: TGTGCCAGCAGCTCGGGACAGCGGAACACCATATATTTT.

The gene calls are TRBV7-6 and TRBJ2-1; D may be TRBD2 (5 bases). Trimming took 5 bases from V and 0 from J, leaving 14 bases between them. Germline V lookup: CDR1 SGHVS, CDR2 FNYEAQ. CDR3 length equals 16 residues. The CDR3 region is CASSPPLRGSYNEQFF. CDR3 DNA: TGTGCCAGCAGCCCTCCTTTACGGGGCTCCTACAATGAGCAGTTCTTC.

The genes are TRBV12-5 and TRBJ2-7, with 7 bases that match TRBD1. Germline V gene sequence: CDR1 LGHNT, CDR2 FRNRAP. Unmatched junction bases numbered 6, after V lost 4 bases and J lost 6 bases. CDR3 size: 13 residues. DNA of the CDR3: TGTGCTAGTGGTTGGGACAGCCTGGGCGAGCAGTACTTC. Encoded protein: CASGWDSLGEQYF.

The chain employs TRBV7-3 and TRBJ2-6; possibly TRBD2 for D (5 bases). CDR3 length: 15 residues. CDR1 and CDR2 (germline): SGHTA, FQGTGA. With 5 bases removed from V and 1 base from J, the gap between germline ends came to 9 bases. The CDR3 nucleotides read TGTGCCAGCAGCCGGGGTCGATCTGGGGCCAACGTCCTGACTTTC. Translation gives CASSRGRSGANVLTF.

This sequence joins TRBV5-1 and TRBJ2-3; the D gene is possibly TRBD2 (5 bases). Germline assignment: CDR1 SGHRS and CDR2 YFSETQ. The CDR3 is 15 amino acids. The V gene lost 7 bases and the J gene lost 2 bases, with 17 bases spanning the gap. The CDR3 sequence: CASAPGPRDTDTQYF. In DNA form, the CDR3 reads TGCGCCAGCGCGCCTGGGCCTCGGGACACAGATACGCAGTATTTT. The full variable domain, rest sourced from reference TRBV5-1 and TRBJ2-3, is KAGVTQTPRYLIKTRGQQVTLSCSPISGHRSVSWYQQTPGQGLQFLFEYFSETQRNKGNFPGRFSGRQFSNSRSEMNVSTLELGDSALYLCASAPGPRDTDTQYFGPGTRLTVL.

V usage is TRBV5-1 and J usage is TRBJ2-2; a weak D match, TRBD1 (6 bases). V dropped 2 bases and J dropped 3 bases, with 8 bases sitting between them. Germline V lookup: CDR1 SGHRS, CDR2 YFSETQ. The CDR3 length is 14 residues. In DNA, the CDR3 is TGCGCCAGCAGCTTAACAGGGTACACCGGGGAGCTGTTTTTT. It encodes CASSLTGYTGELFF. Filled out from reference TRBV5-1 and TRBJ2-2, the complete variable domain reads KAGVTQTPRYLIKTRGQQVTLSCSPISGHRSVSWYQQTPGQGLQFLFEYFSETQRNKGNFPGRFSGRQFSNSRSEMNVSTLELGDSALYLCASSLTGYTGELFFGEGSRLTVL.

The rearrangement joins TRBV14 to TRBJ1-1; D unclear. Germline CDR1 SGHDN, CDR2 FVKESK. Deletions cut 0 bases from V and 6 bases from J, with 8 bases between. This CDR3 comprises 13 residues. The CDR3 loop is CASSQERFPEAFF. The CDR3 DNA reads TGTGCCAGCAGCCAAGAGAGGTTCCCTGAAGCTTTCTTT.